This TCR beta chain emerged from a study of T cell repertoires in cytomegalovirus infection. About this clonotype: Its target is unknown.

The CDR3 is 17 amino acids. Germline V gene data show CDR1 as DFQATT and CDR2 as SNEGSKA (reference sequence). TCRdb re-called the reads through MiXCR, storing one row per CDR3 protein. Here the sample spans 80,000 or so distinct CDR3 sequences, more than 20% being singletons. This specimen was CD8+ T cells from cultured PBMCs, taken from culture after CMV antigen stimulation. The sequence came from a human donor in good health (CMV status not recorded). Some clones in this sample may be carry-over from other donors' samples. The rearrangement joins TRBV20-1 to TRBJ1-5; D might be TRBD1 (5 bases). The J call may be faulty, since TRBJ2-3 better matches the DNA end. This CDR3 is CSARDWAQGYSNQPQYF. In DNA, the CDR3 is TGCAGTGCTAGAGATTGGGCCCAGGGCTATAGCAATCAGCCCCAGTATTTT.